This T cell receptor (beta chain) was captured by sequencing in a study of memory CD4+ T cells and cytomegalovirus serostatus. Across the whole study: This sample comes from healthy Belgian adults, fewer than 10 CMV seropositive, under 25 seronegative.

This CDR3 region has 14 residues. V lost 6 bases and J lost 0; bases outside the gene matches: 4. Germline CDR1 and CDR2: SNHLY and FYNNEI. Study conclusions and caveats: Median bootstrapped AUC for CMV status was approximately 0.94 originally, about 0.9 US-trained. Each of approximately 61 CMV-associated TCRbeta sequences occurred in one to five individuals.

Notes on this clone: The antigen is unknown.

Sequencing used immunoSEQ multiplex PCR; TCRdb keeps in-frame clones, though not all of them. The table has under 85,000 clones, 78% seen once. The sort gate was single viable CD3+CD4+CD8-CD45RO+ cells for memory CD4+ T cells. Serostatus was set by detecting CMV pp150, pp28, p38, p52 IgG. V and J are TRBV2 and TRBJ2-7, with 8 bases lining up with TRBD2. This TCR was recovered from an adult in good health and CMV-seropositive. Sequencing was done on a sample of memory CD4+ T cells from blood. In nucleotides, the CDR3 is TGTGCCAGCAGGGGACTAGTGAACTCCTACGAGCAGTACTTC. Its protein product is CASRGLVNSYEQYF.